This T cell receptor (beta chain) was sequenced for a study of CXCR3-negative and CXCR3-positive naive CD8 T cells. Whole-study results and caveats: Diversity was high in both naive subsets and much lower in memory cells. Naive cells, whether CXCR3-negative or CXCR3-positive, had similar TRBV-TRBJ usage, while memory cells differed. TRB CDR3s were more hydrophobic in CXCR3-positive than in CXCR3-negative naive cells.

Every CD8+ T cell subset underwent triplicate sorting at more than 250,000 cells apiece. Cells classed as naive CD8+ T cells were CD45RO-CCR7+CD27+CD95-. The authors prepared UMI-labeled TRB cDNA libraries by 5' RACE. TCRdb reprocessed the 5' RACE reads, keeping one entry per CDR3 protein, no DNA. Its listing shows a few thousand distinct CDR3 sequences. Germline loops: CDR1 DFQATT, CDR2 SNEGSKA (reference sequence). CDR3 size: 17 residues. Frequency places this clonotype as medium-sized (0.01 to 0.1%). What it binds is unknown. Source material: naive CXCR3+ CD8+ T cells from blood. This sample's subset: CD45RO-CCR7+CD27+CD95- naive CD8+ T cells expressing CXCR3 (TNR3+). The TCR originated in a human donor in good health. Some clones in this sample may be carry-over from other donors' samples. This chain uses TRBV20-1 with TRBJ2-7; TCRdb returns TRBD1, unconfirmable since there is no DNA. The CDR3 spells CSARDLLGGKSSYEQYF.